This TCR beta chain was sequenced in a study of T and B cells in COVID-19 patients. Study overall: Peripheral blood came from COVID-19 patients with active infection or after recovery. Of roughly 22 active-infection patients, 12 were critically ill with mechanical ventilation or extracorporeal membrane oxygenation.

Multiplex PCR with BIOMED2 TRB-A/B primer pools amplified TRB rearrangements. TCRdb redid the calling of the multiplex PCR reads with MiXCR, one entry per CDR3 protein. The repertoire holds approximately 6,000 distinct CDR3 sequences, with approximately 26% as singletons. After removal of 0 bases from V and 1 base from J, the junction contained 10 bases not matched to a gene. CDR1 is SGHDT, CDR2 YYEEEE, per germline. CDR3 length: 17 residues. Findings and caveats of the study: Patients with COVID-19 reportedly showed strongly skewed T cell receptor beta variable and joining gene usage.

Each TRB amplification used roughly 220-550 ng of genomic DNA from blood. This clonotype was seen a handful of times. Its specificity is not known. The chain uses TRBV5-6 and TRBJ2-7, with 7 positions matching TRBD1. Sample: blood. The clonotype was recovered from a human donor with active COVID-19. The CDR3 DNA reads TGTGCCAGCAGCTTGGAGTCTCTATACAGGGGATCCTACGAGCAGTACTTC. As protein: CASSLESLYRGSYEQYF.